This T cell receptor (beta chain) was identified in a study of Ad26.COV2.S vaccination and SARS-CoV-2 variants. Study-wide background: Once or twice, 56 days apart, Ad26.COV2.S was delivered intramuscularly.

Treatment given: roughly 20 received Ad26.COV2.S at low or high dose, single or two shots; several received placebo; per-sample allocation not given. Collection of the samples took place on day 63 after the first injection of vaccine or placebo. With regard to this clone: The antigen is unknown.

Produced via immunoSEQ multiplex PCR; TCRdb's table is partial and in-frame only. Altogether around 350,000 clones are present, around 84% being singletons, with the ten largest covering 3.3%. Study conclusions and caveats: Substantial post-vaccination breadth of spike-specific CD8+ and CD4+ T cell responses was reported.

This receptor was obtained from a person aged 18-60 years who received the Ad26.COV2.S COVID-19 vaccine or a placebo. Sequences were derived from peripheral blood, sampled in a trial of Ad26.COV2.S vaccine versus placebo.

In DNA form, the CDR3 reads TGTGCCAGCAGTTACCGAAGCGACAGGGGGGAAAAACTGTTTTTT. Its protein is CASSYRSDRGEKLFF. V is TRBV6-6 and J is TRBJ1-4, with TRBD1 identical over 9 bases. V was pared by 2 bases and J by 8 bases, with 6 bases of the junction left unmatched. From germline, CDR1 is MNHNY and CDR2 SVGAGI (reference sequence). The CDR3 length is 15 residues.